The clone carrying this TCR beta chain has ten or more counts. The entry originates in a study of spatial heterogeneity in lung cancer. Across the whole study: Detection consistently captured more beta-chain sequences than alpha-chain sequences.

TCRdb redid the calling of the 5' RACE reads with MiXCR, one entry per CDR3 protein. This sample has some 78,000 distinct CDR3 sequences, with about 7.8% found just once. The CDR3 is 13 residues long. Looked up from germline, CDR1 is LGHDT and CDR2 is YNNKEL (reference sequence). V shed 6 bases, J shed 8 bases, and the junction held 6 bases outside the gene matches. Described time point: sample taken at primary tumor resection. From tumor, nontumor lung or frozen PBMC, whole RNA was taken unsorted for sequencing. The genes are TRBV3-1 and TRBJ2-1; 8 bases align to TRBD1. This material consisted of PBMCs, taken at surgery. The TCR was taken from a male donor with early-stage non-small cell lung cancer. Here the CDR3 DNA reads TGTGCCAGCAGGCAGGGGGCGTCCCATGAGCAGTTCTTC. This encodes CASRQGASHEQFF.